Presented here are 21 T cell receptor beta chains from one specimen sequenced in a study of cytomegalovirus exposure and HLA in healthy donors. In the PCR, 60 Vbeta and 13 Jbeta primers were used. Generated by immunoSEQ multiplex PCR, the TCRdb table keeps only in-frame clones and is missing some. The table lists around 180,000 clones, about 85% of them singletons. The sample was PBMCs. The receptor set was obtained from a boy under 10 years old in good health and CMV-seronegative.

This clone was counted once. The DNA for the CDR3 is TGTGCCAGCAGCTTGGGACAGGACTATGGCTACACCTTC. This encodes CASSLGQDYGYTF. The rearrangement joins TRBV5-6 to TRBJ1-2; a possible D gene is TRBD1 (6 bases). The CDR3 extends over 13 amino acids. Germline loops: CDR1 SGHDT, CDR2 YYEEEE. Trimming cost V 0 bases and J 3 bases, with 6 bases left between them.

Only one count was recorded for this clone. The chain combines TRBV11-1 with TRBJ2-2, with a weak D call TRBD1 (5 bases). The V end lost 5 bases, the J end lost 4 bases, and 8 bases lay between the germline ends. Looked up from germline, CDR1 is SGHAT and CDR2 is FQDESV (reference sequence). The CDR3 is 13 residues long. CDR3 DNA sequence: TGTGCCAGCAGCCAGGGAACCACCGGGGAGCTGTTTTTT. This translates into CASSQGTTGELFF.

This sequence joins TRBV9 and TRBJ2-2; 10 bases agree with TRBD2. The trim removed 4 bases at V and 0 bases at J, leaving 3 bases unmatched. CDR3 length equals 16 residues. Germline V gives CDR1 SGDLS, CDR2 YYNGEE. Written as DNA, the CDR3 is TGTGCCAGCAGCCCTCTAGCGGGGGCGAACACCGGGGAGCTGTTTTTT. Translation: CASSPLAGANTGELFF.

The chain uses TRBV19 and TRBJ2-7, with a weak D call TRBD1 (6 bases). The CDR3 contains 16 residues. Germline assignment: CDR1 LNHDA and CDR2 SQIVND (reference sequence). Deletions cut 5 bases from V and 4 bases from J, with 21 bases between. The CDR3 region has the DNA TGTGCCAGTAGTCGAGTTAAGGGGGAGAGTCCATACGAGCAGTACTTC. Translating gives CASSRVKGESPYEQYF.

The chain is built from TRBV5-4 and TRBJ1-4; TRBD1 is a possible D gene (5 bases). The ends were cut back, 4 bases at V and 7 bases at J, with 17 bases in the middle. The CDR3 is 15 residues long. CDR1 and CDR2 from the germline V gene are SGHNT and YYREEE (reference sequence). The CDR3 here is CASSLRVSGVEKLFF. The CDR3 DNA follows: TGTGCCAGCAGCCTCCGGGTCTCGGGGGTTGAAAAACTGTTTTTT.

This clone was picked up one time. This sequence joins TRBV30 and TRBJ1-2; maybe TRBD1 (6 bases). CDR1 and CDR2 (germline): GTSNPN, SVGIG (reference sequence). Trimming took off 0 bases at V and 2 bases at J, with 13 bases between the two ends. The CDR3 contains 15 residues. The CDR3 DNA sequence: TGTGCCTGGAGTGTAGGACCAGGGGAGAACTATGGCTACACCTTC. Its translation: CAWSVGPGENYGYTF.

V is TRBV5-4 and J is TRBJ2-3; D not certain. In germline, CDR1 is SGHNT, CDR2 YYREEE (reference sequence). The V gene lost 0 bases and the J gene lost 2 bases, with 10 bases spanning the gap. The CDR3 sequence is 15 residues long. This CDR3 is CASSLDGGSTDTQYF. The DNA of the CDR3 is TGTGCCAGCAGCTTGGACGGCGGCTCCACAGATACGCAGTATTTT.

The rearrangement links TRBV29-1 to TRBJ1-2; 8 bases align to TRBD1. CDR1 and CDR2 (germline): SQVTM, ANQGSEA. There are 12 residues in the CDR3. Trimming removed 6 bases from V and 8 bases from J; junction bases left unmatched: 8. CDR3 sequence (DNA): TGCAGCGTCGGCGGACAGGGAAGAGGCTACACCTTC. Amino acids: CSVGGQGRGYTF.

The chain is built from TRBV7-2 and TRBJ2-7; TRBD2 aligns across 10 bases. V was clipped by 4 bases and J by 8 bases; unmatched bases: 5. This CDR3 comprises 13 residues. Germline V gene sequence: CDR1 SGHTA, CDR2 FQGNSA. CDR3 sequence (DNA): TGTGCCAGCAGCTCCACTAGCGGGGCCAAGCAGTACTTC. Amino acids: CASSSTSGAKQYF.

This clone was detected only once. This sequence joins TRBV28 and TRBJ2-1, with TRBD2 matching over 7 bases. The J segment lost 1 base and the V segment lost 7 bases, leaving 10 bases of the junction unmatched. This CDR3 has 16 amino acids. CDR1 is MDHEN, CDR2 SYDVKM, per germline. The chain's CDR3 is CASTTGEGRSYNEQFF. As DNA, the CDR3 is TGTGCCAGCACTACGGGGGAGGGCCGGTCCTACAATGAGCAGTTCTTC.

The chain employs TRBV30 and TRBJ2-1, with 10 bases that match TRBD2. Trimming took 0 bases from V and 0 from J; bases not matched to a gene: 5. Germline V gives CDR1 GTSNPN, CDR2 SVGIG (reference sequence). CDR3 size: 17 residues. This chain's CDR3 is CAWSVAGGLPSYNEQFF. CDR3 in DNA: TGTGCCTGGAGTGTAGCGGGGGGGCTCCCCTCCTACAATGAGCAGTTCTTC.

The chain joins TRBV20-1 to TRBJ1-1, with D unresolved. Deletions cut 4 bases from V and 1 base from J, with 4 bases between. Germline V gene data show CDR1 as DFQATT and CDR2 as SNEGSKA (reference sequence). The CDR3 length is 11 residues. The CDR3 nucleotides are TGCAGTGCTATCCAGAACACTGAAGCTTTCTTT. It specifies CSAIQNTEAFF.

The V gene is TRBV6-4, the J gene TRBJ1-1; no definite D call. The CDR3 length is 13 residues. Per germline, CDR1 MRHNA and CDR2 SNTAGT. The V end was cut by 6 bases, the J end by 0 bases, with 8 bases between. The CDR3: CASRASMNTEAFF. CDR3 sequence (DNA): TGTGCCAGCAGGGCCTCCATGAACACTGAAGCTTTCTTT.

This chain connects TRBV6-1 to TRBJ2-7, with a tentative D call TRBD1 (6 bases). CDR1 and CDR2 (germline): MNHNS, SASEGT. CDR3 length: 12 residues. Deletions cut 1 base from V and 5 bases from J, with 6 bases between. Here the CDR3 reads CASSEGGHEQYV. CDR3 bases: TGTGCCAGCAGTGAAGGGGGGCACGAGCAGTACGTC.

The V gene is TRBV7-9, the J gene TRBJ2-7, with TRBD1 matching over 8 bases. The junction had 12 bases not matched to a gene; V was cut back by 5 bases and J by 6 bases. There are 15 residues in the CDR3. Germline CDR1 is SEHNR and CDR2 is FQNEAQ (reference sequence). In DNA form, the CDR3 reads TGTGCCAGCAGCCCACCCCCCGGCAGGGGGCGCGAGCAGTACTTC. Residues: CASSPPPGRGREQYF.

The V call is TRBV14, the J call TRBJ1-1; D perhaps matches TRBD1 (6 bases). Germline assignment: CDR1 SGHDN and CDR2 FVKESK. The germline V and J ends were trimmed by 7 bases and 5 bases, with 14 bases remaining between them. The CDR3 covers 13 residues. The CDR3 DNA reads as TGTGCCAGCACCATCACAGGGAAAACTGAAGCTTTCTTT. It encodes CASTITGKTEAFF.

The V gene is TRBV15, the J gene TRBJ2-6; 9 bases line up with TRBD1. V was pared by 3 bases and J by 2 bases, with 11 bases of the junction left unmatched. Germline V gene sequence: CDR1 LNHNV, CDR2 YYDKDF (reference sequence). The CDR3 loop spans 19 amino acids. CDR3 DNA: TGTGCCACCAGCAGGGGACCGGGACAGGGAGAAGCTGGGGCCAACGTCCTGACTTTC. Translated, it gives CATSRGPGQGEAGANVLTF.

The rearrangement links TRBV30 to TRBJ1-3; the D gene is possibly TRBD1 (6 bases). Germline lookup yields CDR1 GTSNPN and CDR2 SVGIG (reference sequence). Trimming left V 7 bases short and J 0 bases short, with 16 bases between. This CDR3 is 15 amino acids long. This chain's CDR3 is CAFNLGHSSGNTIYF. Here the CDR3 DNA reads TGTGCCTTTAATTTGGGACACAGCTCTGGAAACACCATATATTTT.

This clone is a singleton in its sample. The chain recombines TRBV30 with TRBJ2-1, with 12 bases identical to TRBD2. Trimming took 0 bases from V and 9 from J; bases not matched to a gene: 9. Germline loops: CDR1 GTSNPN, CDR2 SVGIG (reference sequence). The CDR3 covers 16 residues. CDR3 sequence (DNA): TGTGCCTGGAGTGTTCGTTCTAGCGGGAGGGGTAGTGAGCAGTTCTTC. This encodes CAWSVRSSGRGSEQFF.

J is TRBJ2-1 and V is TRBV7-2; 12 nucleotides match TRBD2. The CDR3 totals 19 residues. The V segment lost 5 bases and the J segment 0 bases; nucleotides outside the gene matches: 11. Per germline, CDR1 SGHTA and CDR2 FQGNSA. For the CDR3, the DNA is TGTGCCAGCAGCGTGGGACTAGCGGGCCCGTTCAGCTCCTACAATGAGCAGTTCTTC. Its protein product is CASSVGLAGPFSSYNEQFF.

Here the CDR3 reads CASSISASGSKEQYF. DNA of the CDR3: TGTGCCAGTAGTATATCGGCTAGCGGGAGTAAAGAGCAGTACTTC. This chain uses TRBV19 with TRBJ2-7; 10 nucleotides match TRBD2. The CDR3 runs to 15 residues. CDR1 and CDR2 from the germline V gene are LNHDA and SQIVND (reference sequence). V lost 2 bases and J lost 7; bases outside the gene matches: 8.